The following is a T cell receptor (beta chain) sequence with its context. Its target is unknown. The PCR was carried out with 60 Vbeta primers and 13 Jbeta primers. The protocol was immunoSEQ multiplex PCR, while the TCRdb copy is restricted to in-frame clones and leaves out a portion. The profile shows about 130,000 clones, less than 80% of them singletons. The sample is drawn from a study of cytomegalovirus exposure and HLA in healthy donors. V lost 6 bases, J lost 1 base, and 16 bases lay in between. Germline V gives CDR1 MDHEN, CDR2 SYDVKM. The CDR3 is 16 amino acids. Findings of the study overall: Cytomegalovirus association was listed for about 150 TCR beta chains.

The sequencing sample was made of PBMCs. The sequence was obtained from a man aged 40-49 years in good health and CMV-seropositive. The chain is built from TRBV28 and TRBJ1-5, with D perhaps TRBD1 (6 bases). The CDR3 is CASSNDRLGSNQPQHF. CDR3 DNA: TGTGCCAGCAGCAATGACAGGCTAGGGAGCAATCAGCCCCAGCATTTT.